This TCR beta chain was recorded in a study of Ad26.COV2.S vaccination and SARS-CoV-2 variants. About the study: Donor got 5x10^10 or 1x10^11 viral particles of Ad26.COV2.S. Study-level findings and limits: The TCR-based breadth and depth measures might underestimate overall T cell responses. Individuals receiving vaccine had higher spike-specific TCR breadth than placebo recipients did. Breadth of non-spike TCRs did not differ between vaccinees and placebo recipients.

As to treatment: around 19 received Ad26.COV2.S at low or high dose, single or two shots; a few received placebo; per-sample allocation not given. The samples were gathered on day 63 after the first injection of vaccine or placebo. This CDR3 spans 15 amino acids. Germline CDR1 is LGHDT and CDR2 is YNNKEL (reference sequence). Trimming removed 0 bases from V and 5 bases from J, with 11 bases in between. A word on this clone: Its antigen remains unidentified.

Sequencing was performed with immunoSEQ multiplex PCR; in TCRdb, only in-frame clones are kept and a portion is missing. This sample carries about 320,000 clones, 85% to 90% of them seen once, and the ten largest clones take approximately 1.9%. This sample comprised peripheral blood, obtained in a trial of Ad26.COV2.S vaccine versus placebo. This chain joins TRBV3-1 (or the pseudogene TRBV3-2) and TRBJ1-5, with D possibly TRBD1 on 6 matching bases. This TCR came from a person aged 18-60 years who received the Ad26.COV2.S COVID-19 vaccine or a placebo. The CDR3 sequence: CASSQEWGPYQPQHF. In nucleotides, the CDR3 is TGTGCCAGCAGCCAAGAGTGGGGGCCGTATCAGCCCCAGCATTTT.